This T cell receptor beta chain was profiled in a study of post-analysis software for immune sequencing data. The TCR beta cDNA libraries contained unique molecular identifiers. Via MiXCR, TCRdb re-called the PCR reads, giving one row per CDR3 protein. This table holds approximately 400,000 distinct CDR3 sequences, less than 35% found once. With regard to this clonotype: The antigen is unknown. The germline gene is not matched at one end of the junction; a read error may be the cause.

This CDR3 contains 18 residues. General study points: About 5 TRBV segments (TRBV5-6, TRBV5-1 and TRBV20-1 among them) occurred more frequently in patients than in controls. Controls had significantly higher normalized Chao1 diversity than multiple sclerosis patients.

This clonotype was sampled from a girl under 18 with multiple sclerosis. V and J are TRBV12-3 or TRBV12-4 and TRBJ2-6; TRBD1 matches at 7 bases. The specimen sequenced was blood. In nucleotides, the CDR3 is TGTGCCAGCAGTCCCCCGACAGGGAAATCCTCTGGGGCCAACGTCCCGACTTTC. Translating it yields CASSPPTGKSSGANVPTF.